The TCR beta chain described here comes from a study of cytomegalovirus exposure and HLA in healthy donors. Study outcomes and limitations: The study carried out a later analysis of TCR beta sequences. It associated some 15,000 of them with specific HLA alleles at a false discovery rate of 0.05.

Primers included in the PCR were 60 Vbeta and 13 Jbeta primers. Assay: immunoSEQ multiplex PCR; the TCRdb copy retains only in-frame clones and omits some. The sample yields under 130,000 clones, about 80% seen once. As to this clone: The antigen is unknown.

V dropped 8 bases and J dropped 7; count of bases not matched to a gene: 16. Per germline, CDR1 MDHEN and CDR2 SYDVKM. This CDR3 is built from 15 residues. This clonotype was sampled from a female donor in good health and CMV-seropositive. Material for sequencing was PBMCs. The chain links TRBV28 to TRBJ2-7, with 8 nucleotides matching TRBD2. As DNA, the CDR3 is TGTGCCAGCCTCCCGCGGAGCGGGAGATTCTTTGAGCAGTACTTC. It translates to CASLPRSGRFFEQYF.